The following is a T cell receptor beta chain sequence with its context. In its sample, this clonotype was seen many times. It has no known antigen specificity. One base away there is no much larger clone; base qualities are not given. The entry originates in a study of spatial heterogeneity in lung cancer (dated by TCRdb to the late 2010s). Regarding the research as a whole: Samples were obtained from about 75 patients with early-stage, untreated non-small cell lung cancer from the lung TRACERx cohort. Follow-up PBMC samples were sequenced whenever available, with a median time to follow-up of 2 to 3 years after resection. Beta-chain transcripts were consistently detected in greater numbers than alpha-chain transcripts, which likely reflects a higher abundance of beta-chain transcripts. In the raw uncorrected reads, each unique combination of TCR and UMI appeared more than ten times on average. In non-small cell lung cancer, the study quantitatively compared TCR alpha and beta repertoires across several tumor regions, matched nontumor lung, and blood. The study linked features of the TCR repertoire to counts of nonsynonymous mutations, which were determined by whole-exome sequencing of tumor tissue. At surgery, around 200 tumor regions, fewer than 85 matched nontumor lung samples and 56 PBMC samples were TCR-sequenced for both alpha and beta chains. Overall results and qualifications from the work: Confirming at a functional level the hypothesis that regional TCRs recognize regional mutations was considered to require additional single-cell paired TCR alpha and beta sequencing. Only 14 patients were included in the comparisons of baseline and follow-up blood repertoires. Ubiquitous expanded tumor TCRs showed up in blood more often at tumor resection than at routine follow-up.

The library came from 5' RACE. TCRdb records NextSeq 500 as the sequencer. To allow correction of PCR and sequencing errors, the TCR library protocol tagged every TCR cDNA molecule with a unique molecular identifier. The study's processing was this. TCR identification, UMI-based error correction and CDR3 extraction were all carried out with Decombinator tools. TCRs above a frequency of 2 per 1,000, corresponding to the top 1% of the tumor frequency distribution, were defined as expanded. Renyi diversity was computed with the R vegan package after each repertoire had been subsampled 100 times to 5,000 TCRs. CDR3 similarity networks were built from amino acid triplet string-kernel similarity, connecting CDR3s with pairwise similarity above 0.82. TCRdb ran its own pipeline on the public reads, namely fastp trimming at Q25 and MiXCR clone calling, and kept in-frame beta chains. Rows matching on CDR3 protein sequence are summarized as one entry with the most common DNA and genes. These V and J calls originate from TCRdb's pipeline instead of the authors' own analysis. Here the sample has approximately 27,000 distinct CDR3 sequences; approximately 5.6% occur a single time. Jointly, the top ten make up 20% to 25% of the sample.

V is cut by 5 bases and J by 3 bases, and the space between the germline ends is 10 bases. The CDR3, cysteine through phenylalanine, is 13 amino acids long. Only the CDR3 DNA is retained, 39 bases long and in frame from the first base. The time point label, as the study defines it: blood at routine non-recurrence follow-up after resection. TCR sequencing used whole RNA extracted from tumor and nontumor lung tissue, or from cryopreserved PBMC samples, without cell sorting. Only patients with enough RNA available from two or more tumor regions were chosen for TCR sequencing. This chain joins TRBV12-3 or TRBV12-4 to TRBJ1-1; the D gene cannot be resolved reliably. The clonotype was recovered from a male donor with early-stage non-small cell lung cancer. The source material was PBMCs, sampled at follow-up. CDR3 protein: CASSKSQDTEAFF. Here is the DNA: TGTGCCAGCAGTAAGTCACAAGACACTGAAGCTTTCTTT.